The 15 T cell receptor beta chains given below trace back to one sample, sequenced in a study of T-cell reconstitution after alpha-beta-depleted transplantation in children. It was with unique molecular identifiers that the TCRbeta library was prepared. Via MiXCR, TCRdb re-called the PCR reads, giving one row per CDR3 protein. The table has around 360,000 distinct CDR3 sequences, about a tenth seen once. Material: PBMCs from the stem cell graft donor, obtained from the stem cell graft. These receptors all stem from a human donor who donated a stem cell graft to a child with acute lymphoblastic leukemia.

The J gene is TRBJ1-3, the V gene TRBV5-1, with D possibly TRBD1 on 5 matching bases. Germline V lookup: CDR1 SGHRS, CDR2 YFSETQ. The CDR3 contains 17 residues. Trimming removed 4 bases at V and 0 bases at J, with 17 bases between. The CDR3 protein is CASSPGGRGSSGNTIYF. CDR3 bases: TGCGCCAGCAGCCCCGGAGGCCGGGGGAGCTCTGGAAACACCATATATTTT.

The genes are TRBV20-1 and TRBJ2-5, with 8 bases aligning to TRBD2. CDR3 length: 15 amino acids. V lost 1 base to trimming and J lost 1 base; unmatched junction nucleotides: 5. CDR1 and CDR2 from the germline V gene are DFQATT and SNEGSKA (reference sequence). The CDR3 nucleotides read TGCAGTGCTAGAGTTACAGGGACTAGCCAAGAGACCCAGTACTTC. Translation: CSARVTGTSQETQYF.

On this clonotype itself: With a much larger clone just one base away, this may be a read error. The CDR3 does not close with the conserved phenylalanine or tryptophan, likely indicating a read error. CDR3 DNA: TGTGCCAGCAACCCGGACCTAGAAGAGACCCAGTACTTG. It specifies CASNPDLEETQYL. The chain links TRBV12-3 or TRBV12-4 to TRBJ2-5; D unclear. This CDR3 is built from 13 residues. Trimming took 7 bases from V and 3 from J, leaving 12 bases between them.

The V call is TRBV15, the J call TRBJ2-7, with no clear D. The V and J ends lost 0 bases and 6 bases respectively, with 12 bases between them. CDR3 size: 14 residues. Germline-derived CDR1 and CDR2 are LNHNV and YYDKDF (reference sequence). This CDR3 reads CATSRDSADPEQYF. The CDR3 DNA reads as TGTGCCACCAGCAGAGATTCGGCCGACCCCGAGCAGTACTTC.

This clonotype was counted a few times. This chain connects TRBV7-9 to TRBJ2-7, with a tentative D call TRBD2 (5 bases). V was clipped by 7 bases and J by 3 bases, with 7 bases between them. CDR3 length: 11 residues. CDR1 is SEHNR and CDR2 is FQNEAQ in the germline V gene (reference sequence). CDR3 region: CASKRDYEQYF. The CDR3 coding sequence is TGTGCCAGCAAGAGGGACTACGAGCAGTACTTC.

The chain recombines TRBV24-1 with TRBJ1-5; D unresolved. Per germline, CDR1 KGHDR and CDR2 SFDVKD. Trimming removed 3 bases from V and 0 bases from J, with 5 bases in between. The CDR3 contains 14 residues. The CDR3 DNA follows: TGTGCCACCAGTGATACAGATAGCAATCAGCCCCAGCATTTT. This codes for CATSDTDSNQPQHF.

This clonotype was seen only a few times. The chain employs TRBV21-1 and TRBJ2-3. TRBV21-1 is flagged as a pseudogene. The CDR3 has 13 amino acids. Here the CDR3 reads CASSNRSTDTQYF. As DNA, the CDR3 is TGTGCCAGCAGCAACAGAAGCACAGATACGCAGTATTTT.

In this sample, this clonotype turned up many times. This chain uses TRBV7-2 with TRBJ2-3; 8 bases are a match to TRBD2. The CDR3 contains 15 residues. V was clipped by 5 bases and J by 6 bases; unmatched bases: 10. CDR1 is SGHTA, CDR2 FQGNSA, per germline. The CDR3 reads CASSLRPGGRDTQYF. As DNA, the CDR3 is TGTGCCAGCAGCCTTCGACCGGGAGGGAGGGATACGCAGTATTTT.

This clonotype has just a few counts. The V gene is TRBV7-2, the J gene TRBJ2-3; 7 bases agree with TRBD1. The germline CDR1 and CDR2 sequences are SGHTA and FQGNSA. The CDR3 is 16 amino acids. The ends lost 4 bases at V and 4 bases at J; junction bases unmatched: 11. The CDR3, as DNA: TGTGCCAGCAGCTCCCTGACAGGGTGGGGAGCAGATACGCAGTATTTT. Translation gives CASSSLTGWGADTQYF. Full variable domain (outside the CDR3, taken from reference TRBV7-2 and TRBJ2-3): GAGVSQSPSNKVTEKGKDVELRCDPISGHTALYWYRQSLGQGLEFLIYFQGNSAPDKSGLPSDRFSAERTGGSVSTLTIQRTQQEDSAVYLCASSSLTGWGADTQYFGPGTRLTVL.

This clonotype was seen ten or more times. This chain joins TRBV10-1 and TRBJ1-5; D not certain. The CDR3 covers 15 residues. Per the germline V gene, CDR1 is WNHNN and CDR2 is SYGVQD (reference sequence). Trimming stripped 3 bases from V and 7 bases from J, with 16 bases between. The CDR3 protein is CASSDYLRKGQPQHF. The CDR3, as DNA: TGCGCCAGCAGTGACTATTTAAGGAAGGGCCAGCCCCAGCATTTT.

This clonotype has more than one count but fewer than ten. The V and J genes are TRBV6-5 and TRBJ1-5; D gene uncertain. Trimming took off 2 bases at V and 0 bases at J, with 14 bases between the two ends. CDR1 is MNHEY and CDR2 is SVGAGI in the germline V gene. The CDR3 totals 17 residues. CDR3 DNA: TGTGCCAGCAGTTACGACCCGGGAGGTTATAGCAATCAGCCCCAGCATTTT. This sequence encodes CASSYDPGGYSNQPQHF.

There are many counts of this clonotype. This sequence joins TRBV20-1 and TRBJ2-1; possibly TRBD1 for D (6 bases). The germline V gene encodes CDR1 DFQATT and CDR2 SNEGSKA (reference sequence). V was cut by 5 bases and J by 2 bases, with 10 bases left in between. The CDR3 spans 13 residues. The CDR3 region has the DNA TGCAGTGCTTCCGGGACAACCTACAATGAGCAGTTCTTC. Its translation is CSASGTTYNEQFF.

The chain is built from TRBV4-3 and TRBJ1-6; D gene uncertain. This CDR3 has 17 residues. CDR1 and CDR2 from the germline V gene are LGHNA and YSLEER. Trimming pared 1 base from V and 13 bases from J, leaving 23 bases between. The chain's CDR3 is CASSQGEILISGSPLHF. CDR3 nucleotides: TGCGCCAGCAGCCAAGGGGAAATCTTGATTTCGGGTTCCCCCCTCCACTTT.

This clonotype was counted a single time. This chain links TRBV19 with TRBJ1-5; D gene uncertain. The CDR3 contains 15 residues. V was clipped by 4 bases and J by 3 bases, with 13 bases between them. Germline V CDR1 and CDR2: LNHDA, SQIVND (reference sequence). CDR3 nucleotides: TGTGCCAGTAGTACGGGCAGGAGACACAATCAGCCCCAGCATTTT. Its translation: CASSTGRRHNQPQHF.

In its sample, this clonotype was seen many times. The genes are TRBV9 and TRBJ2-1, with D possibly TRBD2 on 5 matching bases. Trimming stripped 4 bases from V and 0 bases from J, with 20 bases between. CDR1 and CDR2 from the germline V gene are SGDLS and YYNGEE. The CDR3 covers 18 residues. CDR3 nucleotides: TGTGCCAGCAGCCCTCTAGGGCGAGGGATGAGCTCCTACAATGAGCAGTTCTTC. Protein product: CASSPLGRGMSSYNEQFF.